This passage covers 10 T cell receptor beta chains from one sample sequenced in a study of blood T cells in healthy people across ages. Alongside a J-beta primer mix, a sample-barcoded 5' primer served in a second PCR lasting roughly 7 to 12 cycles. Using its own MiXCR run on the 5' RACE reads, TCRdb lists one record per CDR3 protein. Among about 1 million distinct CDR3 sequences listed, around 43% were seen once. Source material: blood. These receptors were collected from an older woman in good health.

V is TRBV7-2 and J is TRBJ2-1; 8 bases line up with TRBD2. The V gene's germline CDR1 is SGHTA and CDR2 FQGNSA. The CDR3 totals 16 residues. Trimming took 3 bases from V and 12 from J; bases not matched to a gene: 16. The CDR3 protein is CASSLNSAGAGSGQFF. DNA of the CDR3: TGTGCCAGCAGCTTGAACTCAGCGGGGGCGGGGTCGGGGCAGTTCTTC.

The J gene is TRBJ2-7, the V gene TRBV7-2, with D hard to call. The CDR3 is 13 amino acids. The germline CDR1 and CDR2 sequences are SGHTA and FQGNSA. V lost 5 bases, J lost 1 base, and 9 bases lay in between. The CDR3 here is CASSRPLSYEQYF. CDR3 DNA sequence: TGTGCCAGCAGCCGCCCCCTTTCCTACGAGCAGTACTTC. The whole variable domain, remainder taken from reference TRBV7-2 and TRBJ2-7, is GAGVSQSPSNKVTEKGKDVELRCDPISGHTALYWYRQSLGQGLEFLIYFQGNSAPDKSGLPSDRFSAERTGGSVSTLTIQRTQQEDSAVYLCASSRPLSYEQYFGPGTRLTVT.

The chain is built from TRBV11-3 and TRBJ2-1, with 8 bases lining up with TRBD2. Looked up from germline, CDR1 is SGHNT and CDR2 is YENEEA. The CDR3 spans 15 residues. With V trimmed by 3 bases and J by 0 bases, 1 base remained unmatched. The CDR3 sequence is CASSFSGDSYNEQFF. CDR3 in DNA: TGTGCCAGCAGCTTTAGCGGGGACTCCTACAATGAGCAGTTCTTC.

The sample holds one count of this clonotype. The junction and the germline gene differ at one end; a read error may be behind it. The chain is built from TRBV6-5 and TRBJ2-5; D gene uncertain. The CDR3 totals 15 residues. Germline CDR1 is MNHEY and CDR2 is SVGAGI. The CDR3 spells CAGSYSIKSGETQYF. The CDR3 region has the DNA TGTGCCGGCAGTTACTCGATCAAGTCTGGGGAGACCCAGTACTTC.

CDR3: CASVQSGSWYNEQYF. Here the CDR3 DNA reads TGTGCCAGCGTACAAAGCGGGAGCTGGTACAATGAGCAGTACTTC. The J gene is TRBJ2-7, the V gene TRBV7-9, with 8 bases aligning to TRBD2. The junction had 16 bases not matched to a gene; V was cut back by 8 bases and J by 7 bases. This CDR3 contains 15 residues. Germline CDR1 reads SEHNR; CDR2 reads FQNEAQ (reference sequence).

The chain is built from TRBV29-1 and TRBJ2-5; TRBD2 agrees at 7 bases. Germline V CDR1 and CDR2: SQVTM, ANQGSEA. J lost 5 bases, V lost 5 bases, and 11 bases had no gene match. This CDR3 comprises 14 residues. CDR3 residues: CSVSRSGSGETQYF. CDR3 sequence (DNA): TGCAGCGTTTCGCGTAGCGGGTCGGGCGAGACCCAGTACTTC.

The rearrangement links TRBV9 to TRBJ2-3; 9 positions match TRBD2. V gave up 0 bases and J gave up 5 bases; unmatched junction bases: 7. CDR1 and CDR2 (germline): SGDLS, YYNGEE. The CDR3 covers 16 residues. For the CDR3, the DNA is TGTGCCAGCAGCGTAGCCCTGACTAGCGGACGAGATACGCAGTATTTT. Encoded protein: CASSVALTSGRDTQYF.

This chain connects TRBV7-9 to TRBJ2-7; D unclear. Germline loops: CDR1 SEHNR, CDR2 FQNEAQ (reference sequence). The CDR3 spans 15 residues. Between the trimmed V and J ends, which lost 1 base and 3 bases, there was a span of 13 bases. CDR3 sequence reads: CASSLGGFKGYEQYF. CDR3 coding DNA: TGTGCCAGCAGCTTAGGTGGCTTCAAGGGCTACGAGCAGTACTTC.

This clonotype was observed a few times. The chain uses TRBV3-1 and TRBJ2-1; a weak D match, TRBD2 (5 bases). Germline CDR1 is LGHDT and CDR2 is YNNKEL (reference sequence). The CDR3 runs 15 residues. The germline V and J ends were trimmed by 4 bases and 5 bases, with 15 bases remaining between them. Written as DNA, the CDR3 is TGTGCCAGCAGCCCTTTGAGGGAGCAGGACAATGAGCAGTTCTTC. It encodes CASSPLREQDNEQFF.

The rearrangement links TRBV10-3 to TRBJ2-4; the match to TRBD1 covers 9 bases. Matching the DNA end better, TRBJ2-7 makes the J call doubtful. Germline-derived CDR1 and CDR2 are ENHRY and SYGVKD. The CDR3 spans 14 residues. CDR3 sequence reads: CAIRTGTGRYEQYF. Here the CDR3 DNA reads TGTGCCATCAGGACCGGGACAGGGCGTTACGAGCAGTACTTC.